The 4 T cell receptor beta chains listed next were all sequenced from one sample in a study of T cells expressing NK-cell markers. Each CDR3 protein gets one entry in TCRdb, which reprocessed the 5' RACE reads and gives no DNA. Its clone listing holds about 460,000 distinct CDR3 sequences. Sequenced material: blood T cells: a sorted CD56 or NKG2C T cell subset, CD4+ or CD8+ T cells, or bulk PBMC T cells (not recorded which). Receptors originate from a woman aged 45-60 years in good health.

The V gene is TRBV11-3, the J gene TRBJ2-3; the D call of TRBD2 rests on TCRdb alone, since no DNA is present to check it. Germline V CDR1 and CDR2: SGHNT, YENEEA. This CDR3 has 16 amino acids. The CDR3 protein is CASSPGNLAGGPGQYF.

The chain is built from TRBV14 and TRBJ2-1. The germline gives CDR1 SGHDN, CDR2 FVKESK. The CDR3 spans 13 residues. The CDR3 sequence is CASSQDRGSPQFF.

The chain carries TRBV7-2 and TRBJ2-3. Germline CDR1 reads SGHTA; CDR2 reads FQGNSA. The CDR3 contains 16 residues. CDR3 region: CASSLALSPRTDTQYF.

The chain has TRBV6-1 and TRBJ1-1. This CDR3 spans 13 amino acids. Germline CDR1 is MNHNS and CDR2 is SASEGT. The CDR3 spells CASSADINTEAFF.